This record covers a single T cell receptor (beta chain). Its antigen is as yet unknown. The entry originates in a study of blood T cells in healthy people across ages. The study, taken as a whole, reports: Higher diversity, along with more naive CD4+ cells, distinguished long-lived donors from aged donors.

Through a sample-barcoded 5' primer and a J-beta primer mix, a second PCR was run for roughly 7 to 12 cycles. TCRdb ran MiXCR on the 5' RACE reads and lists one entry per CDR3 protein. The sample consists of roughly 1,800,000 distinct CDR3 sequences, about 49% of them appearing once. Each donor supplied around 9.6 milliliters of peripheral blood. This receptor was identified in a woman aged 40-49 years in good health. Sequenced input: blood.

The CDR3 DNA reads TGCAGCGTTGTCCGGGACAGGGCGACGCGACACAATGAGCAGTTCTTC. This codes for CSVVRDRATRHNEQFF. This sequence joins TRBV29-1 and TRBJ2-1; TRBD1 matches 9 bases. Germline lookup yields CDR1 SQVTM and CDR2 ANQGSEA. The V and J ends lost 4 bases and 5 bases, in that order; junction bases with no gene match: 12. CDR3 length equals 16 residues.